This TCR beta chain was found in a study of cytomegalovirus exposure and HLA in healthy donors. In the study overall: Unique TCRs from HLA-typed donors, approximately 80 million of them, were held in an early data release.

General study findings and limits: In an earlier analysis, in several hundred donors, most V segments appeared productive either ~87% or ~30% of the time. The classifier reportedly diagnosed cytomegalovirus status with high specificity and sensitivity.

The PCR employed 60 Vbeta primers together with 13 Jbeta primers. TCRdb's table, derived via immunoSEQ multiplex PCR, lists solely in-frame clones and lacks some. The table lists around 120,000 clones, about three fifths of them singletons. This clone has a handful of counts. Antigen specificity is unknown. This CDR3 has 13 residues. Per the germline V gene, CDR1 is SGHTA and CDR2 is FQGTGA. Deletions cut 2 bases from V and 6 bases from J, with 10 bases between. The chain is built from TRBV7-3 and TRBJ1-1; TRBD1 might be the D (5 bases). This clonotype originated in a middle-aged man in good health and CMV-seropositive. Input material: PBMCs. This chain's CDR3 is CASSLYGAAEAFF. The DNA for the CDR3 is TGTGCCAGCAGCTTATATGGGGCGGCTGAAGCTTTCTTT.